This T cell receptor beta chain was found in a study of regulatory T cells in long-lasting Graves disease. This clonotype came up once. The CDR3 contains 15 residues. Germline V gene data show CDR1 as MNHEY and CDR2 as SVGEGT. V lost 0 bases, J lost 3 bases, and 10 bases lay in between. Sample time point: newly diagnosed GD, antithyroid drugs for less than 3 months. Isolated PBMC RNA provided the starting material for the TCR library. CDR3-region Arm-PCR and iRepertoire HTBI primers produced the TCR beta libraries. TCRdb analysed the multiplex PCR reads with MiXCR anew, one entry per CDR3 protein. In the table there are roughly 500,000 distinct CDR3 sequences, around 15% of which are singletons. A further study also used this sample, focusing on T cells in Graves' hyperthyroidism and ophthalmopathy.

The rearrangement joins TRBV6-2 or TRBV6-3 to TRBJ2-3, with D possibly being TRBD1 (7 bases). The sample was peripheral blood mononuclear cells (PBMCs), taken at new diagnosis, from a patient treated with antithyroid drugs. The receptor was isolated from a woman in her forties or fifties with Graves disease. The CDR3 region has the DNA TGTGCCAGCAGTTACTCTCCAGGGGGGACAGATACGCAGTATTTT. It specifies CASSYSPGGTDTQYF.